A single sample is the source of the 23 T cell receptor beta chains below, sequenced in a study of blood T cell repertoires in COVID-19. Only in-frame clones appear in the TCRdb table, and some are missing; sequencing was by immunoSEQ multiplex PCR. The sample comprises 85,000 to 110,000 clones, over 85% of which are singletons, and approximately 17% rests with the top ten. The specimen sequenced was peripheral blood. Receptors originate from a woman aged 80 or older in a cohort sampled during active COVID-19.

The chain has TRBV5-1 and TRBJ2-1; 9 bases line up with TRBD2. CDR3 length: 16 residues. With 1 base clipped from V and 2 bases from J, the junction kept 4 bases outside the gene matches. Germline-derived CDR1 and CDR2 are SGHRS and YFSETQ. CDR3 DNA sequence: TGCGCCAGCAGCTTGACGACTAGCGGAACCTACAATGAGCAGTTCTTC. Translated: CASSLTTSGTYNEQFF. Variable domain in full (rest from reference TRBV5-1 and TRBJ2-1): KAGVTQTPRYLIKTRGQQVTLSCSPISGHRSVSWYQQTPGQGLQFLFEYFSETQRNKGNFPGRFSGRQFSNSRSEMNVSTLELGDSALYLCASSLTTSGTYNEQFFGPGTRLTVL.

The rearrangement links TRBV27 to TRBJ1-1; D not resolved. CDR1 is MNHEY, CDR2 SMNVEV, per germline (reference sequence). This CDR3 has 15 residues. Trimming took 4 bases from V and 5 from J, leaving 17 bases between them. The CDR3 loop is CASSSSGGRGTEAFF. The CDR3, as DNA: TGTGCCAGCAGTTCCTCCGGTGGGCGTGGGACTGAAGCTTTCTTT.

This clone was counted a few times. The chain couples TRBV12-3 or TRBV12-4 to TRBJ2-2; D gene unclear. V shed 6 bases and J shed 3 bases, with 8 bases lying between them. This CDR3 has 13 residues. The CDR3 spells CASRTFDTGELFF. CDR3 sequence (DNA): TGTGCCAGCAGGACTTTTGACACCGGGGAGCTGTTTTTT.

This clone was found once. The gene calls are TRBV29-1 and TRBJ2-3; D is possibly TRBD1 (6 bases). This CDR3 has 13 amino acids. Per germline, CDR1 SQVTM and CDR2 ANQGSEA. CDR3 sequence: CTASGTLGDTQYF. The CDR3 region has the DNA TGCACCGCATCCGGGACACTCGGTGATACGCAGTATTTT.

This clone was recorded only once. This rearrangement joins TRBV11-3 to TRBJ2-7; the D gene is possibly TRBD2 (5 bases). Trimming left V 1 base short and J 3 bases short, with 13 bases between. The germline CDR1 and CDR2 sequences are SGHNT and YENEEA. There are 15 residues in the CDR3. The CDR3 spells CASSLAPGGNYEQYF. The CDR3 DNA is TGTGCCAGCAGCTTAGCCCCCGGAGGTAACTACGAGCAGTACTTC.

The gene calls are TRBV3-1 (or the pseudogene TRBV3-2) and TRBJ1-2, with TRBD1 matching over 7 bases. The CDR3 loop spans 14 amino acids. CDR1 is LGHDT, CDR2 YNNKEL, per germline (reference sequence). Trimming cost V 2 bases and J 3 bases; bases outside gene matches: 3. DNA of the CDR3: TGTGCCAGCAGCCAACGCGACAGGGACTATGGCTACACCTTC. Its protein product is CASSQRDRDYGYTF.

This clone was detected only a few times. The chain uses TRBV6-5 and TRBJ2-2; D perhaps matches TRBD1 (5 bases). V lost 5 bases, J lost 5 bases, and 9 bases lay in between. This CDR3 contains 13 residues. Germline CDR1 reads MNHEY; CDR2 reads SVGAGI. This chain's CDR3 is CASSQQATGELFF. Written as DNA, the CDR3 is TGTGCCAGCAGTCAACAGGCAACCGGGGAGCTGTTTTTT.

This clone was counted once. The DNA of the CDR3 is TGTGCCAGTAGTACCCTCCCTTTAGCGGGACACAATGAGCAGTTCTTC. Amino acid sequence: CASSTLPLAGHNEQFF. J is TRBJ2-1 and V is TRBV19; TRBD2 aligns across 8 bases. J lost 5 bases, V lost 4 bases, and 10 bases had no gene match. The CDR3 has 16 amino acids. The germline CDR1 and CDR2 sequences are LNHDA and SQIVND (reference sequence).

This CDR3 reads CAWSVKDRGFTDTQYF. As DNA, the CDR3 is TGTGCCTGGAGTGTAAAGGACAGGGGGTTTACGGATACGCAGTATTTT. This chain connects TRBV30 to TRBJ2-3, with 10 bases that match TRBD1. The CDR3 has 16 amino acids. The germline V gene has CDR1 GTSNPN and CDR2 SVGIG (reference sequence). The V gene end was trimmed by 0 bases and the J gene end by 6 bases; junction bases not matched to a gene: 9.

The chain joins TRBV6-6 to TRBJ2-1; 10 bases fit TRBD1. Germline loops: CDR1 MNHNY, CDR2 SVGAGI (reference sequence). CDR3 size: 15 residues. V dropped 6 bases and J dropped 6; count of bases not matched to a gene: 8. CDR3 nucleotide sequence: TGTGCCAGCAGCCCGACAGGGGGCGCTTCCAATGAGCAGTTCTTC. It is translated as CASSPTGGASNEQFF.

This clone was detected only once. The CDR3 nucleotides read TGTGCCAGCAGCTTAGGTAGCGGCCCCTACGAGCAGTACTTC. Residues: CASSLGSGPYEQYF. V and J are TRBV11-2 and TRBJ2-7; maybe TRBD2 (6 bases). Germline assignment: CDR1 SGHAT and CDR2 FQNNGV. V shed 1 base and J shed 2 bases, with 9 bases lying between them. The CDR3 totals 14 residues.

CDR3 loop: CASGSSQLAGDTQYF. DNA of the CDR3: TGTGCCAGCGGCTCCTCACAGCTAGCGGGAGATACGCAGTATTTT. The rearrangement uses TRBV27 and TRBJ2-3, with 8 bases lining up with TRBD2. CDR3 size: 15 residues. CDR1 and CDR2 from the germline V gene are MNHEY and SMNVEV (reference sequence). The trim removed 8 bases at V and 5 bases at J, leaving 12 bases unmatched.

V and J are TRBV28 and TRBJ2-3; 9 bases line up with TRBD2. J lost 3 bases, V lost 5 bases, and 15 bases had no gene match. Germline CDR1 and CDR2: MDHEN and SYDVKM. This CDR3 is 18 amino acids long. In nucleotides, the CDR3 is TGTGCCAGCAGTGGTCCTAGCGGGATAGGTTTCGCGACAGATACGCAGTATTTT. Translating it yields CASSGPSGIGFATDTQYF.

This sequence joins TRBV5-1 and TRBJ2-1; 8 positions agree with TRBD2. This CDR3 region has 17 residues. Per the germline V gene, CDR1 is SGHRS and CDR2 is YFSETQ. Germline trimming cut 0 bases from V and 6 bases from J; bases unmatched to any gene: 11. The CDR3 DNA sequence: TGCGCCAGCAGCTTGGAGGGGACTAGTATGCCCTCCAATGAGCAGTTCTTC. Translating it yields CASSLEGTSMPSNEQFF. Combining the CDR3 with reference TRBV5-1 and TRBJ2-1 gives the whole variable domain KAGVTQTPRYLIKTRGQQVTLSCSPISGHRSVSWYQQTPGQGLQFLFEYFSETQRNKGNFPGRFSGRQFSNSRSEMNVSTLELGDSALYLCASSLEGTSMPSNEQFFGPGTRLTVL.

The chain carries TRBV29-1 and TRBJ1-1; D not resolved. Per the germline V gene, CDR1 is SQVTM and CDR2 is ANQGSEA. CDR3 length equals 12 residues. V was cut by 2 bases and J by 1 base, with 5 bases left in between. CDR3 loop: CSVEPGNTEAFF. DNA of the CDR3: TGCAGCGTTGAACCAGGGAACACTGAAGCTTTCTTT.

The chain is built from TRBV11-2 and TRBJ1-2; the D gene is possibly TRBD1 (6 bases). CDR3 length equals 15 residues. Germline lookup yields CDR1 SGHAT and CDR2 FQNNGV. V lost 1 base and J 2 bases, leaving 11 bases between the germline ends. The CDR3 nucleotides are TGTGCCAGCAGCTTAGCCGCAGGGGCGAACTATGGCTACACCTTC. The encoded protein is CASSLAAGANYGYTF.

The gene calls are TRBV11-2 and TRBJ2-3; D unclear. There are 16 residues in the CDR3. Trimming took 5 bases from V and 0 from J, leaving 15 bases between them. Germline assignment: CDR1 SGHAT and CDR2 FQNNGV. CDR3 nucleotide sequence: TGTGCCAGCAGCCCGTCGAGCTACGCTAGCACAGATACGCAGTATTTT. It specifies CASSPSSYASTDTQYF.

The table lists this clone with a count of one. The genes are TRBV11-3 and TRBJ2-1; tentatively, D is TRBD2 (5 bases). CDR1 is SGHNT and CDR2 is YENEEA in the germline V gene. There are 15 residues in the CDR3. Trimming stripped 5 bases from V and 2 bases from J, with 13 bases between. CDR3 amino acids: CASSLTNGAYNEQFF. Here the CDR3 DNA reads TGTGCCAGCAGCCTTACGAACGGGGCCTACAATGAGCAGTTCTTC.

V gene TRBV5-6 combines with J gene TRBJ2-7; no clear D gene. The germline V gene encodes CDR1 SGHDT and CDR2 YYEEEE. Trimming removed 2 bases at V and 2 bases at J, with 5 bases between. CDR3 length: 12 residues. CDR3 region: CASSLSAYEQYF. DNA for the CDR3: TGTGCCAGCAGCTTATCGGCCTACGAGCAGTACTTC.

In this sample, this clone turned up once. The rearrangement joins TRBV28 to TRBJ2-1; 14 bases are a match to TRBD2. The CDR3 runs to 18 residues. V dropped 4 bases and J dropped 8; count of bases not matched to a gene: 13. Germline-derived CDR1 and CDR2 are MDHEN and SYDVKM. As DNA, the CDR3 is TGTGCCAGCAGTTCCTCCACCGGACTAGCGGGAGGATTCTATGAGCAGTTCTTC. Translated, it gives CASSSSTGLAGGFYEQFF.

The gene calls are TRBV3-1 (or the pseudogene TRBV3-2) and TRBJ1-1, with 8 nucleotides matching TRBD1. CDR1 LGHDT and CDR2 YNNKEL come from the germline V gene (reference sequence). V shed 1 base, J shed 5 bases, and the junction held 9 bases outside the gene matches. The CDR3 extends over 16 amino acids. The CDR3: CASSQGQGNRGTEAFF. CDR3 bases: TGTGCCAGCAGCCAAGGACAGGGGAATAGGGGGACTGAAGCTTTCTTT.

This rearrangement joins TRBV28 to TRBJ1-1; weak D call: TRBD1 (5 bases). Trimming took 3 bases from V and 4 from J, leaving 12 bases between them. Germline V gene lookup returns CDR1 MDHEN and CDR2 SYDVKM. This CDR3 spans 14 amino acids. CDR3 bases: TGTGCCAGCAGTTTGTGGCAGGGAGGCACTGAAGCTTTCTTT. Encoded protein: CASSLWQGGTEAFF.

The sample holds one count of this clone. V gene TRBV4-1 combines with J gene TRBJ2-3; the D gene is possibly TRBD2 (5 bases). The CDR3 runs to 16 residues. Trimming took off 0 bases at V and 2 bases at J, with 12 bases between the two ends. Germline V gene lookup returns CDR1 MGHRA and CDR2 YSYEKL. Here the CDR3 DNA reads TGCGCCAGCAGCCAAGACCGGACTTCCACCACAGATACGCAGTATTTT. Translating it yields CASSQDRTSTTDTQYF.